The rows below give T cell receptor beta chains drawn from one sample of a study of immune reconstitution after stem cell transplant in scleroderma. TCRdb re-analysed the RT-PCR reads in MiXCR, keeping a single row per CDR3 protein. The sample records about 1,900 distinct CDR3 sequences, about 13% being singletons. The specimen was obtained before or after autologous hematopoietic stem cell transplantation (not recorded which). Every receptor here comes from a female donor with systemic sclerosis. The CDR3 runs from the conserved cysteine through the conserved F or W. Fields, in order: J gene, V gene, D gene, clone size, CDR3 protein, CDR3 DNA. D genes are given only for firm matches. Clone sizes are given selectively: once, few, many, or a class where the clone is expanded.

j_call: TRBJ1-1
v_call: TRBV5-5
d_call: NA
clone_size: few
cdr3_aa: CASSFWDMNTEAFF
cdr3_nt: TGTGCCAGCAGCTTTTGGGACATGAACACTGAAGCTTTCTTT

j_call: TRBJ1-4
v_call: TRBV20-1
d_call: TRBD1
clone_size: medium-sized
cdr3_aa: CSATPRGENEKLFF
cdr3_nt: TGCAGTGCTACCCCCAGGGGGGAAAATGAAAAACTGTTTTTT

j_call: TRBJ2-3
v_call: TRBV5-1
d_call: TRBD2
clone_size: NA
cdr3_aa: CASSSGGFTDTQYF
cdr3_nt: TGCGCCAGCAGTAGCGGGGGCTTCACAGATACGCAGTATTTT

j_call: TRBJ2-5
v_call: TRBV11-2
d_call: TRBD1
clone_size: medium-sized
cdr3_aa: CASSVGTAGKETQYF
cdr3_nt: TGTGCCAGCAGCGTTGGGACAGCTGGTAAAGAGACCCAGTACTTC

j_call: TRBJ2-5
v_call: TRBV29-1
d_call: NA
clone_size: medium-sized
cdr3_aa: CSVEDGSSVETQYF
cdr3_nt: TGCAGCGTTGAAGATGGGTCTAGCGTAGAGACCCAGTACTTC

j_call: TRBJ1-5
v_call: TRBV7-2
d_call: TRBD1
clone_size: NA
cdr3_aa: CASSSGQGSNQPQHF
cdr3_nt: TGTGCCAGCAGCTCGGGACAGGGTAGCAATCAGCCCCAGCATTTT

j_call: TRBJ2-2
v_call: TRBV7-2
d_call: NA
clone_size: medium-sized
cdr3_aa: CASSLGGVRTTGELFF
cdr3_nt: TGTGCCAGCAGCTTAGGCGGGGTTCGGACAACCGGGGAGCTGTTTTTT

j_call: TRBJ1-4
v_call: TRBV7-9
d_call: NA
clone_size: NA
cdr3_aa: CASSRQMNEKLFF
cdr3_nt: TGTGCCAGCAGCCGACAGATGAATGAAAAACTGTTTTTT

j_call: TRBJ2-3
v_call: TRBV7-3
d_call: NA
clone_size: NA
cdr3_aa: CASSLNGDTQYF
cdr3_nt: TGTGCCAGCAGCTTAAATGGTGATACGCAGTATTTT

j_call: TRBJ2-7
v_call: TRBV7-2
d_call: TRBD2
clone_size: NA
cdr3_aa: CASSLGLAGTYEQYF
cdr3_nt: TGTGCCAGCAGCTTGGGACTAGCGGGAACCTACGAGCAGTACTTC